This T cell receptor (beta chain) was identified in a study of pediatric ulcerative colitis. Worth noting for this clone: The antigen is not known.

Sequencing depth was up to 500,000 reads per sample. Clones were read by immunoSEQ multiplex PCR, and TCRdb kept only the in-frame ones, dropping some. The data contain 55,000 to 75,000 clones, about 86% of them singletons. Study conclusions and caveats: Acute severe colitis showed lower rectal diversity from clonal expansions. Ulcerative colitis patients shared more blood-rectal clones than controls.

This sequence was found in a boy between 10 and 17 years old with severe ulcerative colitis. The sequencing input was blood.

The CDR3 sequence: CASSSTSWGWREAFF. The CDR3 DNA sequence: TGTGCCAGCAGCTCAACAAGCTGGGGGTGGCGGGAAGCTTTCTTT. The V gene is TRBV13, the J gene TRBJ1-1; a weak D match, TRBD1 (5 bases). Trimming pared 4 bases from V and 8 bases from J, leaving 20 bases between. The CDR3 totals 15 residues. Germline V gene lookup returns CDR1 PRHDT and CDR2 FYEKMQ (reference sequence).